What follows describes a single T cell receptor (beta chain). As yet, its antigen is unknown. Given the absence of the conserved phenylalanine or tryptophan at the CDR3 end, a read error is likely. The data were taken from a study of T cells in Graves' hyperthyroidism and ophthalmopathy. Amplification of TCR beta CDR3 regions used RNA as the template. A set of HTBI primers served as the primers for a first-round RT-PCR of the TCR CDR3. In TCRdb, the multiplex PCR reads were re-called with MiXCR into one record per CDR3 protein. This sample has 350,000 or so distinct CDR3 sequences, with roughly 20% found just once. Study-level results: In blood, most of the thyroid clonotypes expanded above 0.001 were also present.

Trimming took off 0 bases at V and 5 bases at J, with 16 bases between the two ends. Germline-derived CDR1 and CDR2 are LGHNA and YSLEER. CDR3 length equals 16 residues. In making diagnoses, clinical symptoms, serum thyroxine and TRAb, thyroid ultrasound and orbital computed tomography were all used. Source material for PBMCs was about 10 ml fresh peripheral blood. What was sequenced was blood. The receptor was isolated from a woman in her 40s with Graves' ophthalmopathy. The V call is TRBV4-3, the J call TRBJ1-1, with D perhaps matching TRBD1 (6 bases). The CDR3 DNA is TGCGCCAGCAGCCAAGAGAGGGGGGTCCCTATTACTGAAGCTTTCTCT. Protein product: CASSQERGVPITEAFS.